This TCR beta chain was retrieved from a study of T-cell reconstitution after alpha-beta-depleted transplantation in children. Molecular barcoding with unique molecular identifiers was used for the TCRbeta library. TCRdb redid the calling of the PCR reads with MiXCR, one entry per CDR3 protein. The table lists about 540,000 distinct CDR3 sequences, around 19% of them singletons. The CDR3 spans 15 residues. Germline values: CDR1 SGHKS, CDR2 YYEKEE (reference sequence). Trimming took 3 bases from V and 5 from J, leaving 15 bases between them. This material consisted of PBMCs from the stem cell graft donor, taken from the stem cell graft. This TCR came from a human donor who donated a stem cell graft to a child with acute lymphoblastic leukemia. The V gene is TRBV5-5, the J gene TRBJ2-1; D possibly corresponds to TRBD2 (5 bases). DNA of the CDR3: TGTGCCAGCAGCTCCCGAGGTAGAGCGGACAATGAGCAGTTCTTC. It encodes CASSSRGRADNEQFF.